This paragraph covers one TCR beta chain sequence. Amplified regions were TCR beta CDR3 sequences from RNA transcripts. Carried out on the TCR CDR3, a first-round RT-PCR used the HTBI primer set. A single record per CDR3 protein comes from TCRdb applying MiXCR to the multiplex PCR reads. There are about 740,000 distinct CDR3 sequences in the sample; approximately 15% occur only once, and about 9.4% lies in the top ten. The V segment lost 3 bases and the J segment 9 bases; nucleotides outside the gene matches: 8. CDR1 is LNHDA and CDR2 is SQIVND in the germline V gene (reference sequence). This CDR3 has 15 residues. This entry belongs to a study of T cells in Graves' hyperthyroidism and ophthalmopathy.

The genes are TRBV19 and TRBJ2-2, with 9 bases fitting TRBD1. Input material: blood. This receptor was taken from a woman under 30 with Graves' hyperthyroidism. Here the CDR3 DNA reads TGTGCCAGTAGTATCAATTGGGACAGGGTCCGGGAGCTGTTTTTT. This codes for CASSINWDRVRELFF.